A single sample gave rise to the 17 T cell receptor beta chains below, sequenced in a study of T cell changes during pregnancy in multiple sclerosis. Sequencing was performed with immunoSEQ multiplex PCR; in TCRdb, only in-frame clones are kept and a portion is missing. This sample has tens of thousands of clones, with around 90% found just once. Sequencing was performed on peripheral blood, taken in the second trimester of pregnancy. The source of these receptors is a female donor with multiple sclerosis, enrolled in a pregnancy study.

This sequence joins TRBV6-5 and TRBJ2-7; D not resolved. Germline CDR1 MNHEY, CDR2 SVGAGI. V was trimmed by 6 bases and J by 2 bases, leaving 14 bases between them. The CDR3 sequence is 14 residues long. The CDR3 nucleotides are TGTGCCAGCAGCCGCCCTGGCAAACCCTACGAGCAGTACTTC. Amino acid sequence: CASSRPGKPYEQYF.

The chain employs TRBV5-1 and TRBJ1-2, with unresolved D. CDR1 and CDR2 from the germline V gene are SGHRS and YFSETQ. V lost 4 bases and J 7 bases, leaving 14 bases between the germline ends. The CDR3 is 13 amino acids. CDR3 in DNA: TGCGCCAGCAGCGTAGACGAGGGAGGTGGCTACACCTTC. It codes for CASSVDEGGGYTF.

The genes are TRBV6-6 and TRBJ1-1; the match to TRBD1 covers 12 bases. This CDR3 is built from 15 residues. J was trimmed by 5 bases and V by 5 bases; bases with no gene match: 6. CDR1 and CDR2 (germline): MNHNY, SVGAGI (reference sequence). CDR3 loop: CASSAGQGARTEAFF. In nucleotides, the CDR3 is TGTGCCAGCAGTGCGGGACAGGGGGCGAGAACTGAAGCTTTCTTT.

The V call is TRBV7-9, the J call TRBJ1-6; 8 bases fit TRBD1. This CDR3 has 16 residues. Losses at the gene ends were 1 base for V and 7 bases for J; bases not matched to a gene: 6. The germline CDR1 and CDR2 sequences are SEHNR and FQNEAQ (reference sequence). CDR3 nucleotide sequence: TGTGCCAGCAGCTTAGGCCAGGGGGCTGCAAATTCACCCCTCCACTTT. Protein sequence: CASSLGQGAANSPLHF.

This clone was seen just once. The chain recombines TRBV15 with TRBJ2-5, with a tentative D call TRBD2 (6 bases). CDR3 length: 12 amino acids. V shed 6 bases and J shed 5 bases, with 10 bases lying between them. The germline CDR1 and CDR2 sequences are LNHNV and YYDKDF (reference sequence). CDR3 loop: CATSLAQETQYF. The CDR3 region has the DNA TGTGCCACCAGTCTAGCGCAGGAGACCCAGTACTTC.

This chain uses TRBV5-6 with TRBJ2-5; D ambiguous. Germline V lookup: CDR1 SGHDT, CDR2 YYEEEE. This CDR3 is 14 amino acids long. The V gene lost 1 base and the J gene lost 2 bases, with 9 bases spanning the gap. CDR3 DNA sequence: TGTGCCAGCAGCTTGTTAAACATTCAAGAGACCCAGTACTTC. This codes for CASSLLNIQETQYF.

This CDR3 is CASSFDGLARGTDTQYF. In nucleotides, the CDR3 is TGCGCCAGCAGCTTTGATGGGTTAGCGAGGGGCACAGATACGCAGTATTTT. This chain uses TRBV5-1 with TRBJ2-3; D might be TRBD2 (5 bases). Trimming removed 2 bases from V and 1 base from J, with 17 bases in between. The CDR3 consists of 17 residues. Germline lookup yields CDR1 SGHRS and CDR2 YFSETQ. Supplemented by reference TRBV5-1 and TRBJ2-3, the full variable domain reads KAGVTQTPRYLIKTRGQQVTLSCSPISGHRSVSWYQQTPGQGLQFLFEYFSETQRNKGNFPGRFSGRQFSNSRSEMNVSTLELGDSALYLCASSFDGLARGTDTQYFGPGTRLTVL.

V usage is TRBV9 and J usage is TRBJ1-1, with 9 bases that match TRBD1. CDR3 size: 16 residues. V dropped 2 bases and J dropped 1; count of bases not matched to a gene: 6. From germline, CDR1 is SGDLS and CDR2 YYNGEE. This chain's CDR3 is CASSVVPGQGNTEAFF. The DNA for the CDR3 is TGTGCCAGCAGCGTCGTACCGGGACAGGGGAACACTGAAGCTTTCTTT. Combining the CDR3 with reference TRBV9 and TRBJ1-1 gives the whole variable domain DSGVTQTPKHLITATGQRVTLRCSPRSGDLSVYWYQQSLDQGLQFLIQYYNGEERAKGNILERFSAQQFPDLHSELNLSSLELGDSALYFCASSVVPGQGNTEAFFGQGTRLTVV.

As DNA, the CDR3 is TGTGCCAGCAGCTTAATAGGGGTAAACATTCAGTACTTC. It codes for CASSLIGVNIQYF. This chain links TRBV7-9 with TRBJ2-4; the D gene is possibly TRBD1 (5 bases). CDR3 length: 13 residues. The germline V gene encodes CDR1 SEHNR and CDR2 FQNEAQ (reference sequence). Trimming stripped 2 bases from V and 6 bases from J, with 8 bases between.

This chain connects TRBV19 to TRBJ1-2; 8 bases map to TRBD1. The CDR3 is 13 amino acids. The V gene's germline CDR1 is LNHDA and CDR2 SQIVND (reference sequence). With 10 bases clipped from V and 3 bases from J, the junction kept 7 bases outside the gene matches. The CDR3 DNA sequence: TGTGCCATTGCAGGGGGCTTGGACTATGGCTACACCTTC. Its protein is CAIAGGLDYGYTF.

CDR3 amino acids: CASSLRLAGASNTGELFF. DNA for the CDR3: TGTGCCAGCAGCTTAAGGCTAGCGGGGGCCTCGAACACCGGGGAGCTGTTTTTT. The rearrangement joins TRBV7-6 to TRBJ2-2, with TRBD2 matching 10 bases. Per germline, CDR1 SGHVS and CDR2 FNYEAQ. With V trimmed by 2 bases and J by 0 bases, 6 bases remained unmatched. CDR3 length: 18 amino acids.

The genes are TRBV5-4 and TRBJ2-5, with D perhaps TRBD2 (6 bases). Germline-derived CDR1 and CDR2 are SGHNT and YYREEE (reference sequence). This CDR3 has 15 residues. V lost 4 bases and J 5 bases, leaving 18 bases between the germline ends. CDR3 in amino acids: CASSRPQLAGETQYF. The CDR3 DNA reads as TGTGCCAGCAGCCGACCCCAGTTGGCGGGGGAGACCCAGTACTTC. The full variable domain, in which reference TRBV5-4 and TRBJ2-5 provide the parts outside the CDR3, is ETGVTQSPTHLIKTRGQQVTLRCSSQSGHNTVSWYQQALGQGPQFIFQYYREEENGRGNFPPRFSGLQFPNYSSELNVNALELDDSALYLCASSRPQLAGETQYFGPGTRLLVL.

The gene calls are TRBV2 and TRBJ1-2; 7 bases line up with TRBD1. There are 12 residues in the CDR3. The germline V gene has CDR1 SNHLY and CDR2 FYNNEI. V trimming: 9 bases; J trimming: 8 bases; junction bases outside the gene matches: 9. CDR3 bases: TGTGCCAGACGAGGGACAGCTCTCGGCTACACCTTC. It translates to CARRGTALGYTF. The full variable domain, its missing parts supplied by reference TRBV2 and TRBJ1-2, is EPEVTQTPSHQVTQMGQEVILRCVPISNHLYFYWYRQILGQKVEFLVSFYNNEISEKSEIFDDQFSVERPDGSNFTLKIRSTKLEDSAMYFCARRGTALGYTFGSGTRLTVV.

This clone came up once. J is TRBJ1-1 and V is TRBV5-4; 10 bases line up with TRBD1. The ends lost 4 bases at V and 1 base at J; junction bases unmatched: 10. The germline V gene encodes CDR1 SGHNT and CDR2 YYREEE (reference sequence). The CDR3 runs to 17 residues. The CDR3 is CASSDDRGRRANTEAFF. CDR3 sequence (DNA): TGTGCCAGCAGCGACGACAGGGGGCGTAGAGCGAACACTGAAGCTTTCTTT.

The genes are TRBV29-1 and TRBJ2-1; 7 positions match TRBD2. From germline, CDR1 is SQVTM and CDR2 ANQGSEA. With 3 bases clipped from V and 3 bases from J, the junction kept 5 bases outside the gene matches. This CDR3 is built from 14 residues. CDR3 protein: CSVDSSGLYNEQFF. The CDR3 bases are TGCAGCGTTGACTCTAGCGGCCTCTACAATGAGCAGTTCTTC.

V usage is TRBV4-3 and J usage is TRBJ2-1; 14 bases fit TRBD2. The length of the CDR3 is 16 residues. The germline CDR1 and CDR2 sequences are LGHNA and YSLEER. With V trimmed by 1 base and J by 9 bases, 5 bases remained unmatched. DNA of the CDR3: TGCGCCAGCAGCCAAGGACTAGCGGGGGGGCGGGGTGAGCAGTTCTTC. Translating gives CASSQGLAGGRGEQFF.

The rearrangement links TRBV14 to TRBJ2-5; 9 nucleotides line up with TRBD1. The J call may be in error: the DNA end matches TRBJ2-7 better. There are 14 residues in the CDR3. CDR1 SGHDN and CDR2 FVKESK come from the germline V gene. This CDR3 is CASRGQGPRYEQYF. The CDR3 region has the DNA TGTGCCAGCAGGGGACAGGGCCCTCGCTACGAGCAGTACTTC.